This T cell receptor beta chain was recorded in a study of blood T cell repertoires in COVID-19. Study at large: Some COVID-19 samples were acute and others convalescent; all came from the United States, Italy and Spain. PBMCs, B-cell-depleted T cells, or T cells provided the cDNA or gDNA that made up the material.

As handled by the study authors: Reference gene primer amplification yielded estimated nucleated cell counts. Generated by immunoSEQ multiplex PCR, the TCRdb table keeps only in-frame clones and is missing some. V, J and clone size are those of that table, while D and trimming were read from the DNA. The table shows 260,000 or so clones, with approximately 86% occurring only once. The CDR3 consists of 13 residues. The germline V and J ends were trimmed by 2 bases and 5 bases, with 9 bases remaining between them. Germline CDR1 is LGHNT and CDR2 is FRNRAP. The clonotype originates from a man aged 18 to 30 with active or convalescent COVID-19. Sequencing used peripheral blood. V and J are TRBV12-5 and TRBJ1-2; D is ambiguous. The CDR3 coding sequence is TGTGCTAGTGGTTTGCCCACCCGGTATGGCTACACCTTC. This codes for CASGLPTRYGYTF. Full variable domain (remainder filled in from reference TRBV12-5 and TRBJ1-2): DARVTQTPRHKVTEMGQEVTMRCQPILGHNTVFWYRQTMMQGLELLAYFRNRAPLDDSGMPKDRFSAEMPDATLATLKIQPSEPRDSAVYFCASGLPTRYGYTFGSGTRLTVV.